The source of this T cell receptor (beta chain) is a study of blood T cell repertoires in COVID-19. Study-wide background: Samples of COVID-19 (acute and convalescent) were obtained from the United States, Italy and Spain. T cells, B-cell-depleted T cells, or PBMCs provided the cDNA or gDNA that served as material.

Authors' analysis steps: Nucleated cell counts were estimated from reference gene primer amplification. The repertoire was sequenced with immunoSEQ multiplex PCR; TCRdb's copy has only in-frame clones and lacks some. V and J calls and clone size are given by that table; D and trimming were obtained from the DNA. The sample consists of about 59,000 clones, about 90% of them appearing once. The CDR3 runs to 15 residues. V lost 2 bases and J lost 2; bases outside the gene matches: 0. Germline loops: CDR1 SGHNT, CDR2 YYREEE (reference sequence). The sequencing sample was made of peripheral blood. The clonotype comes from a man older than 75 in a cohort sampled during active COVID-19. The rearrangement uses TRBV5-4 and TRBJ2-1; TRBD2 matches 11 bases. Here the CDR3 DNA reads TGTGCCAGCAGCTTTAGCGGGGGGGCCTACAATGAGCAGTTCTTC. It encodes CASSFSGGAYNEQFF.